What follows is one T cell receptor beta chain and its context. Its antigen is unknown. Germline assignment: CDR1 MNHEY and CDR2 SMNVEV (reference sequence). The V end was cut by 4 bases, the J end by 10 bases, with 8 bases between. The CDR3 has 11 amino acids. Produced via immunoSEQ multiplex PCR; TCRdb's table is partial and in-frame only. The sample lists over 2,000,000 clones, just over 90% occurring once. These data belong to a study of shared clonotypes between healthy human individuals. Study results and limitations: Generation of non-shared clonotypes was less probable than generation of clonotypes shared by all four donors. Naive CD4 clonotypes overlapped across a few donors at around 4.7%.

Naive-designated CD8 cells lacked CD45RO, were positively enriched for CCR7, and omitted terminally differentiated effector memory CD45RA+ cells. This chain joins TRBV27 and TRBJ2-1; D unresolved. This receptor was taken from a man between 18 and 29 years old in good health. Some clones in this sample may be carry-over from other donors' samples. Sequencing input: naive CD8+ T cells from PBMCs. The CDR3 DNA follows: TGTGCCAGCAGTTACCAGCTCGAGCAGTTCTTC. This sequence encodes CASSYQLEQFF.